One sample yielded the 26 T cell receptor beta chains listed below, sequenced in a study of blood T cell repertoires in COVID-19. Some clones are missing from TCRdb's copy, which holds only in-frame ones; the method was immunoSEQ multiplex PCR. The table shows roughly 85,000 clones, with more than 60% occurring only once. Sample: peripheral blood. The receptors were sampled from a human donor in a cohort sampled during active COVID-19.

The chain has TRBV2 and TRBJ1-2; no firm D call. This CDR3 contains 13 residues. Trimming took 2 bases from V and 3 from J, leaving 7 bases between them. Germline V gene data show CDR1 as SNHLY and CDR2 as FYNNEI. Here the CDR3 DNA reads TGTGCCAGCAGTGAACAGGCCCACTATGGCTACACCTTC. It encodes CASSEQAHYGYTF.

V is TRBV19 and J is TRBJ1-3; D is possibly TRBD1 (6 bases). The germline V gene encodes CDR1 LNHDA and CDR2 SQIVND (reference sequence). Trimming took 5 bases from V and 4 from J, leaving 9 bases between them. This CDR3 contains 13 residues. The CDR3 DNA reads TGTGCCAGTAGTCAGGGGAGAGGAAACACCATATATTTT. It is translated as CASSQGRGNTIYF.

The chain uses TRBV7-8 and TRBJ1-4; D unresolved. The CDR3 length is 14 residues. Between the trimmed V and J ends, which lost 2 bases and 4 bases, there was a span of 8 bases. Germline V CDR1 and CDR2: SGHVS, FQNEAQ. The CDR3 protein is CASSLRRFNEKLFF. CDR3 nucleotide sequence: TGTGCCAGCAGCTTACGGAGATTTAATGAAAAACTGTTTTTT.

This sequence joins TRBV12-3 or TRBV12-4 and TRBJ2-7, with unresolved D. Trimming removed 7 bases from V and 6 bases from J, with 16 bases in between. The CDR3 runs 13 residues. The CDR3 bases are TGTGCCAGCACCCTCCTGAGGAATCGCGAGCAGTACTTC. The encoded protein is CASTLLRNREQYF.

The CDR3 loop reads CAITPRAGLGKETQYF. The CDR3 DNA follows: TGTGCCATCACCCCCAGGGCAGGGTTGGGGAAAGAGACCCAGTACTTC. V and J are TRBV10-3 and TRBJ2-5, with D perhaps matching TRBD1 (5 bases). There are 16 residues in the CDR3. V lost 7 bases and J lost 3, with 21 bases in between. From germline, CDR1 is ENHRY and CDR2 SYGVKD.

The chain is built from TRBV11-2 and TRBJ2-2, with D unclear. V lost 7 bases, J lost 3 bases, and 12 bases lay in between. Per the germline V gene, CDR1 is SGHAT and CDR2 is FQNNGV. The length of the CDR3 is 14 residues. In DNA form, the CDR3 reads TGTGCCAGCATTAGAAAAGGAGACACCGGGGAGCTGTTTTTT. Amino acid sequence: CASIRKGDTGELFF.

This sequence joins TRBV19 and TRBJ2-7; D is undetermined. V shed 4 bases and J shed 2 bases, with 12 bases lying between them. This CDR3 comprises 14 residues. CDR1 is LNHDA and CDR2 is SQIVND in the germline V gene (reference sequence). DNA for the CDR3: TGTGCCAGTAGTAGAACAGAATTCCCCTACGAGCAGTACTTC. Protein product: CASSRTEFPYEQYF.

The chain couples TRBV6-5 to TRBJ1-6, with 9 bases identical to TRBD1. The CDR3 sequence is 14 residues long. V shed 6 bases and J 4 bases; nucleotides not matched to a gene: 1. Germline-derived CDR1 and CDR2 are MNHEY and SVGAGI. This chain's CDR3 is CASRGQGYNSPLHF. For the CDR3, the DNA is TGTGCCAGCAGGGGACAGGGATATAATTCACCCCTCCACTTT.

The rearrangement joins TRBV30 to TRBJ2-7; 10 positions agree with TRBD1. Germline CDR1 reads GTSNPN; CDR2 reads SVGIG (reference sequence). The CDR3 is made up of 16 amino acids. V trimming: 0 bases; J trimming: 2 bases; junction bases outside the gene matches: 7. The CDR3 loop reads CAWSVPRTGGTYEQYF. The CDR3 DNA is TGTGCCTGGAGTGTACCCCGGACAGGGGGTACCTACGAGCAGTACTTC.

This clone was seen a few times. The J gene is TRBJ1-5, the V gene TRBV27; 9 bases are shared with TRBD1. J was trimmed by 7 bases and V by 3 bases; bases with no gene match: 7. The germline V gene encodes CDR1 MNHEY and CDR2 SMNVEV (reference sequence). The CDR3 is 15 amino acids. For the CDR3, the DNA is TGTGCCAGCAGTTTTTACAGGGGGCACGGCCAGCCCCAGCATTTT. It translates to CASSFYRGHGQPQHF.

The count of this clone is one. V and J are TRBV11-2 and TRBJ2-1, with D tentatively TRBD1 (6 bases). The ends were cut back, 4 bases at V and 0 bases at J, with 16 bases in the middle. The germline V gene has CDR1 SGHAT and CDR2 FQNNGV. This CDR3 has 17 residues. The CDR3 spells CASSSLRGKSSYNEQFF. Written as DNA, the CDR3 is TGTGCCAGCAGCTCCCTCAGGGGTAAGAGCTCCTACAATGAGCAGTTCTTC.

The chain is built from TRBV18 and TRBJ2-1; 9 bases line up with TRBD2. J was trimmed by 6 bases and V by 2 bases; bases with no gene match: 8. Germline V gene sequence: CDR1 KGHSH, CDR2 LQKENI. The CDR3 is made up of 16 amino acids. In DNA, the CDR3 is TGTGCCAGCTCACCAGCGGGGGGGCCCGGGCTCAATGAGCAGTTCTTC. Translating gives CASSPAGGPGLNEQFF.

The rearrangement links TRBV7-2 to TRBJ2-6; 7 bases match TRBD1. V lost 5 bases and J lost 0; bases outside the gene matches: 10. CDR3 length: 18 amino acids. CDR1 is SGHTA, CDR2 FQGNSA, per germline. CDR3 amino acids: CASSDPGQTLSGANVLTF. As DNA, the CDR3 is TGTGCCAGCAGCGATCCGGGACAGACCCTCTCTGGGGCCAACGTCCTGACTTTC.

The rearrangement links TRBV28 to TRBJ1-1; D uncertain. Germline assignment: CDR1 MDHEN and CDR2 SYDVKM. This CDR3 is built from 15 residues. Trimming removed 5 bases from V and 1 base from J, with 14 bases in between. CDR3 protein: CASSQLGYSNTEAFF. The CDR3 bases are TGTGCCAGCAGTCAACTAGGGTACTCGAACACTGAAGCTTTCTTT.

The chain links TRBV29-1 to TRBJ2-7, with D maybe TRBD1 (6 bases). Germline V gene sequence: CDR1 SQVTM, CDR2 ANQGSEA. This CDR3 region has 13 residues. The germline V and J ends were trimmed by 7 bases and 4 bases, with 17 bases remaining between them. The CDR3 loop is CSAQGHSAYEQYF. CDR3 sequence (DNA): TGCAGCGCCCAGGGACACAGTGCTTACGAGCAGTACTTC.

This clone came up a few times. V gene TRBV10-3 combines with J gene TRBJ2-7; 10 bases are shared with TRBD1. The V and J ends lost 4 bases and 7 bases, in that order; junction bases with no gene match: 7. Germline CDR1 is ENHRY and CDR2 is SYGVKD. The CDR3 sequence is 14 residues long. The CDR3 loop is CAISGTGGSGEQYF. DNA for the CDR3: TGTGCCATCAGTGGGACAGGGGGATCAGGAGAGCAGTACTTC.

This clone was counted between two and nine times. CDR3 loop: CASSYQSGTARYEQYF. CDR3 DNA sequence: TGTGCCAGCAGCTATCAATCCGGGACTGCGCGATACGAGCAGTACTTC. The chain employs TRBV6-2 or TRBV6-3 and TRBJ2-7, with D perhaps TRBD2 (6 bases). The CDR3 is 16 residues long. Trimming removed 6 bases at V and 4 bases at J, with 22 bases between. The germline V gene has CDR1 MNHEY and CDR2 SVGEGT.

This chain uses TRBV9 with TRBJ2-7; a weak D match, TRBD2 (7 bases). The CDR3 loop spans 15 amino acids. Germline CDR1 and CDR2: SGDLS and YYNGEE. V dropped 0 bases and J dropped 3 bases, with 13 bases sitting between them. The CDR3 sequence: CASSVEAGANYEQYF. CDR3 coding DNA: TGTGCCAGCAGCGTAGAGGCGGGGGCAAACTACGAGCAGTACTTC.

Here the CDR3 reads CASSSPRQGNSPLHF. DNA for the CDR3: TGTGCCAGCAGCTCCCCGAGACAGGGTAATTCACCCCTCCACTTT. The chain has TRBV11-1 and TRBJ1-6; TRBD1 aligns across 7 bases. The germline CDR1 and CDR2 sequences are SGHAT and FQDESV (reference sequence). This CDR3 region has 15 residues. With V trimmed by 4 bases and J by 6 bases, 6 bases remained unmatched.

In DNA form, the CDR3 reads TGCGCCAGCAGCTTCAGGGGGCTTGGCTATGGCTACACCTTC. Its translation is CASSFRGLGYGYTF. J is TRBJ1-2 and V is TRBV5-1; the match to TRBD1 covers 8 bases. The germline V gene encodes CDR1 SGHRS and CDR2 YFSETQ. There are 14 residues in the CDR3. Unmatched junction bases numbered 4, after V lost 2 bases and J lost 4 bases.

The CDR3 region has the DNA TGCGCCAGCAGCTCTCTAGCGGGGGGCCCCACAGATACGCAGTATTTT. This codes for CASSSLAGGPTDTQYF. This rearrangement joins TRBV5-1 to TRBJ2-3, with 11 positions matching TRBD2. CDR3 length: 16 amino acids. In germline, CDR1 is SGHRS, CDR2 YFSETQ. Germline trimming cut 3 bases from V and 2 bases from J; bases unmatched to any gene: 5.

The V gene is TRBV10-3, the J gene TRBJ1-2; perhaps TRBD1 as D (6 bases). The ends were cut back, 3 bases at V and 7 bases at J, with 12 bases in the middle. Germline lookup yields CDR1 ENHRY and CDR2 SYGVKD. This CDR3 comprises 13 residues. The CDR3 here is CAISDPGHGGYTF. The DNA for the CDR3 is TGTGCCATCAGTGATCCGGGACATGGTGGCTACACCTTC.

This clone is classed as medium-sized. This sequence joins TRBV7-3 and TRBJ2-5; D might be TRBD2 (6 bases). Germline V lookup: CDR1 SGHTA, CDR2 FQGTGA. V dropped 5 bases and J dropped 9 bases, with 22 bases sitting between them. The CDR3 extends over 15 amino acids. Here the CDR3 DNA reads TGTGCCAGCAGCCTACCTGCGGGACCCCAACGGTCCCAGTACTTC. Translation: CASSLPAGPQRSQYF.

The gene calls are TRBV18 and TRBJ2-3, with D unresolved. The germline V and J ends were trimmed by 2 bases and 0 bases, with 9 bases remaining between them. The CDR3 length is 15 residues. Germline assignment: CDR1 KGHSH and CDR2 LQKENI. The CDR3: CASSPVAASTDTQYF. CDR3 in DNA: TGTGCCAGCTCACCAGTTGCGGCTAGCACAGATACGCAGTATTTT.

The chain is built from TRBV20-1 and TRBJ2-5; the D is unclear. V shed 3 bases and J shed 7 bases, with 18 bases lying between them. The CDR3 runs to 14 residues. Germline CDR1 and CDR2: DFQATT and SNEGSKA (reference sequence). CDR3 DNA: TGCAGTGCTAGTATCGGCGGCATCTCTGGGACCCAGTACTTC. Amino acids: CSASIGGISGTQYF.

This chain joins TRBV28 and TRBJ2-7; unclear D gene. The CDR3 is made up of 14 amino acids. Germline V gene lookup returns CDR1 MDHEN and CDR2 SYDVKM. V was cut by 2 bases and J by 0 bases, with 8 bases left in between. For the CDR3, the DNA is TGTGCCAGCAGTTTAGTGGCGGCCTCCTACGAGCAGTACTTC. As protein: CASSLVAASYEQYF.